Below, 23 T cell receptor beta chains from the same sample are listed, as sequenced in a study of blood T cell repertoires in COVID-19. The protocol was immunoSEQ multiplex PCR, while the TCRdb copy is restricted to in-frame clones and leaves out a portion. The sample lists about 120,000 clones, 65% to 80% occurring once. The sample comprised peripheral blood. The receptor source for this set is a human donor with acute or convalescent COVID-19. The donor label of this sample is uncertain.

This chain links TRBV29-1 with TRBJ1-3, with D unclear. Looked up from germline, CDR1 is SQVTM and CDR2 is ANQGSEA. CDR3 length: 13 amino acids. Trimming removed 4 bases from V and 1 base from J, with 8 bases in between. The CDR3: CSVVPPSGNTIYF. DNA for the CDR3: TGCAGCGTTGTTCCCCCTTCTGGAAACACCATATATTTT.

This clone has just a few counts. This chain joins TRBV5-1 and TRBJ1-6, with D hard to call. Germline assignment: CDR1 SGHRS and CDR2 YFSETQ. The CDR3 is 16 amino acids. Trimming took off 4 bases at V and 10 bases at J, with 21 bases between the two ends. In DNA form, the CDR3 reads TGCGCCAGCAGCCTCGGAGGGCGTCCCGCCGAGTCACCCCTCCACTTT. Translation gives CASSLGGRPAESPLHF.

This clone occurred a few times. This chain uses TRBV7-8 with TRBJ2-2, with 7 bases that match TRBD1. Germline V gene lookup returns CDR1 SGHVS and CDR2 FQNEAQ. The CDR3 is 17 residues long. After removal of 4 bases from V and 5 bases from J, the junction contained 13 bases not matched to a gene. This CDR3 is CASSSARLTGQTGELFF. CDR3 nucleotides: TGTGCCAGCAGCTCGGCTAGATTGACAGGGCAGACCGGGGAGCTGTTTTTT. The complete variable domain, with remaining parts taken from reference TRBV7-8 and TRBJ2-2, reads GAGVSQSPRYKVAKRGQDVALRCDPISGHVSLFWYQQALGQGPEFLTYFQNEAQLDKSGLPSDRFFAERPEGSVSTLKIQRTQQEDSAVYLCASSSARLTGQTGELFFGEGSRLTVL.

The gene calls are TRBV7-2 and TRBJ1-1; possibly TRBD1 for D (5 bases). V shed 1 base and J shed 6 bases, with 12 bases lying between them. Germline CDR1 and CDR2: SGHTA and FQGNSA. The CDR3 sequence is 14 residues long. The CDR3 DNA is TGTGCCAGCAGCTTAGGCCCGACAGAACCTGAAGCTTTCTTT. Encoded protein: CASSLGPTEPEAFF.

J is TRBJ2-2 and V is TRBV3-1 (or the pseudogene TRBV3-2); 8 positions agree with TRBD1. Germline CDR1 and CDR2: LGHDT and YNNKEL (reference sequence). J was trimmed by 4 bases and V by 0 bases; bases with no gene match: 19. CDR3 length: 21 amino acids. The CDR3 nucleotides read TGTGCCAGCAGCCAAGATGAGGTTTCCCCCCCGGGACAGGACATCACCGGGGAGCTGTTTTTT. This encodes CASSQDEVSPPGQDITGELFF.

The chain employs TRBV5-6 and TRBJ1-5, with TRBD1 as a possible D gene (6 bases). CDR3 length equals 17 residues. The V and J ends lost 0 bases and 4 bases respectively, with 17 bases between them. Germline CDR1 is SGHDT and CDR2 is YYEEEE. The CDR3 spells CASSLALSQGPNQPQHF. The DNA of the CDR3 is TGTGCCAGCAGCTTGGCCTTGTCACAGGGACCTAATCAGCCCCAGCATTTT.

J is TRBJ2-1 and V is TRBV5-1; 13 bases are a match to TRBD2. The V and J ends lost 2 bases and 7 bases, in that order; junction bases with no gene match: 9. The CDR3 has 17 amino acids. Germline CDR1 SGHRS, CDR2 YFSETQ. CDR3 in amino acids: CASSFRPLAGGQNEQFF. The CDR3 coding sequence is TGCGCCAGCAGCTTCCGTCCACTAGCGGGGGGGCAGAATGAGCAGTTCTTC. The complete variable domain, with remaining parts taken from reference TRBV5-1 and TRBJ2-1, reads KAGVTQTPRYLIKTRGQQVTLSCSPISGHRSVSWYQQTPGQGLQFLFEYFSETQRNKGNFPGRFSGRQFSNSRSEMNVSTLELGDSALYLCASSFRPLAGGQNEQFFGPGTRLTVL.

This clone came up a few times. The chain joins TRBV6-5 to TRBJ1-1; 10 nucleotides agree with TRBD1. Germline V gene sequence: CDR1 MNHEY, CDR2 SVGAGI. With 2 bases clipped from V and 4 bases from J, the junction kept 7 bases outside the gene matches. There are 16 residues in the CDR3. The CDR3 DNA is TGTGCCAGCAGTTACATCGACAGGGGGCAGGGCACTGAAGCTTTCTTT. Translated: CASSYIDRGQGTEAFF.

This chain links TRBV18 with TRBJ1-6, with D possibly matching TRBD1 (5 bases). Germline V gives CDR1 KGHSH, CDR2 LQKENI. The germline V and J ends were trimmed by 6 bases and 7 bases, with 13 bases remaining between them. The CDR3 has 14 amino acids. Here the CDR3 DNA reads TGTGCCAGCTCGCGGGACGGACGAAATTCACCCCTCCACTTT. Amino acid sequence: CASSRDGRNSPLHF.

The chain is built from TRBV2 and TRBJ1-6; the D is unclear. The CDR3 has 15 amino acids. Germline values: CDR1 SNHLY, CDR2 FYNNEI. The V gene lost 8 bases and the J gene lost 0 bases, with 11 bases spanning the gap. The CDR3 DNA is TGTGCCAGCCGGCCGGGGAGCTCCTATAATTCACCCCTCCACTTT. It is translated as CASRPGSSYNSPLHF.

The chain has TRBV7-9 and TRBJ1-2, with D uncertain. Deletions cut 1 base from V and 0 bases from J, with 3 bases between. The CDR3 totals 13 residues. Germline V gene lookup returns CDR1 SEHNR and CDR2 FQNEAQ (reference sequence). The DNA of the CDR3 is TGTGCCAGCAGCTTAGGAGCTAACTATGGCTACACCTTC. Its protein product is CASSLGANYGYTF.

The gene calls are TRBV7-9 and TRBJ2-5, with 7 positions matching TRBD2. The CDR3 loop spans 12 amino acids. The germline CDR1 and CDR2 sequences are SEHNR and FQNEAQ (reference sequence). Germline trimming cut 5 bases from V and 5 bases from J; bases unmatched to any gene: 2. The CDR3 DNA is TGTGCCAGCAGCGGAGCGGGGGAGACCCAGTACTTC. Its translation: CASSGAGETQYF.

The sample holds many counts of this clone. This chain joins TRBV7-6 and TRBJ1-4; TRBD1 matches at 9 bases. V lost 1 base, J lost 5 bases, and 5 bases stayed unmatched. The CDR3 covers 16 residues. Germline CDR1 and CDR2: SGHVS and FNYEAQ. The CDR3 DNA reads TGTGCCAGCAGCTTAGGAGCCGGGACAGGGAATGAAAAACTGTTTTTT. Translated, it gives CASSLGAGTGNEKLFF.

As regards this clone: In the same sample, other DNA sequences code for this CDR3. V usage is TRBV24-1 and J usage is TRBJ1-5; the D gene is possibly TRBD1 (6 bases). The CDR3 loop spans 14 amino acids. CDR1 and CDR2 (germline): KGHDR, SFDVKD. V lost 2 bases, J lost 6 bases, and 10 bases lay in between. DNA for the CDR3: TGTGCCACCAGTGATTCGGGCAGGGGTCAGCCCCAGCATTTT. Encoded protein: CATSDSGRGQPQHF.

As to this clone: A read error may account for a junction end that differs from germline. This sequence joins TRBV7-7 and TRBJ2-5; 13 bases fit TRBD2. Germline V gene lookup returns CDR1 SSHAT and CDR2 FNYEAQ (reference sequence). This CDR3 is built from 17 residues. The CDR3 DNA sequence: TGTGCTAGCAGCTTAGTAGGGGGACTAGCGGGACAAGAGACCCAGTACTTC. Its protein is CASSLVGGLAGQETQYF.

The V call is TRBV11-2, the J call TRBJ2-1; a weak D match, TRBD1 (6 bases). The CDR3 loop spans 16 amino acids. The germline CDR1 and CDR2 sequences are SGHAT and FQNNGV. V was trimmed by 4 bases and J by 9 bases, leaving 22 bases between them. The CDR3 loop is CASSSAGVRGRSEQFF. In DNA, the CDR3 is TGTGCCAGCAGCTCCGCTGGGGTCAGGGGCAGATCTGAGCAGTTCTTC.

This clone was counted between two and nine times. The chain carries TRBV7-8 and TRBJ2-1; a possible D gene is TRBD2 (7 bases). Germline CDR1 is SGHVS and CDR2 is FQNEAQ. Trimming cost V 4 bases and J 4 bases, with 14 bases left between them. There are 15 residues in the CDR3. In DNA form, the CDR3 reads TGTGCCAGCAGCTCATCAAGGGGGGGTTACAATGAGCAGTTCTTC. This gives the protein CASSSSRGGYNEQFF.

The J gene is TRBJ1-2, the V gene TRBV5-1, with TRBD1 matching over 10 bases. Germline V lookup: CDR1 SGHRS, CDR2 YFSETQ. V dropped 0 bases and J dropped 6; count of bases not matched to a gene: 8. This CDR3 has 16 amino acids. For the CDR3, the DNA is TGCGCCAGCAGCTTGGCCACGACCGGGACAGGGGATGGCTACACCTTC. Protein: CASSLATTGTGDGYTF. Filled out from reference TRBV5-1 and TRBJ1-2, the complete variable domain reads KAGVTQTPRYLIKTRGQQVTLSCSPISGHRSVSWYQQTPGQGLQFLFEYFSETQRNKGNFPGRFSGRQFSNSRSEMNVSTLELGDSALYLCASSLATTGTGDGYTFGSGTRLTVV.

The chain links TRBV5-1 to TRBJ2-1, with TRBD1 matching over 8 bases. There are 15 residues in the CDR3. Trimming removed 4 bases from V and 7 bases from J; junction bases left unmatched: 10. The V gene's germline CDR1 is SGHRS and CDR2 YFSETQ. CDR3 in amino acids: CASSTGTGPPNEQFF. CDR3 coding DNA: TGCGCCAGCAGCACGGGGACAGGACCTCCTAATGAGCAGTTCTTC.

This chain links TRBV5-1 with TRBJ1-2; D gene ambiguous. This CDR3 comprises 13 residues. V gave up 0 bases and J gave up 5 bases, with 8 bases separating them. Germline V gives CDR1 SGHRS, CDR2 YFSETQ. The CDR3 nucleotides read TGCGCCAGCAGCTTGGACTCTCTTTATGGCTACACCTTC. Protein sequence: CASSLDSLYGYTF.

The V call is TRBV2, the J call TRBJ2-3; TRBD2 aligns across 12 bases. The trim removed 7 bases at V and 3 bases at J, leaving 20 bases unmatched. The germline V gene encodes CDR1 SNHLY and CDR2 FYNNEI. The CDR3 spans 20 residues. Here the CDR3 reads CASTNPGGLAGGKMTDTQYF. The CDR3 region has the DNA TGTGCCAGCACTAACCCTGGCGGGCTAGCGGGGGGGAAGATGACAGATACGCAGTATTTT.

This chain joins TRBV19 and TRBJ1-3; D possibly corresponds to TRBD1 (5 bases). Germline CDR1 reads LNHDA; CDR2 reads SQIVND (reference sequence). The V gene lost 3 bases and the J gene lost 0 bases, with 9 bases spanning the gap. This CDR3 region has 15 residues. Here the CDR3 DNA reads TGTGCCAGTAGTATGACAGCCTCCTCTGGAAACACCATATATTTT. Protein: CASSMTASSGNTIYF.

The genes are TRBV5-1 and TRBJ1-2; 12 nucleotides line up with TRBD1. Germline CDR1 is SGHRS and CDR2 is YFSETQ. V was clipped by 4 bases and J by 7 bases; unmatched bases: 11. This CDR3 contains 16 residues. The CDR3 coding sequence is TGCGCCAGCAGCACTTACCGGGACAGGGGGCGAGGTGGCTACACCTTC. It specifies CASSTYRDRGRGGYTF. The full variable domain, rest sourced from reference TRBV5-1 and TRBJ1-2, is KAGVTQTPRYLIKTRGQQVTLSCSPISGHRSVSWYQQTPGQGLQFLFEYFSETQRNKGNFPGRFSGRQFSNSRSEMNVSTLELGDSALYLCASSTYRDRGRGGYTFGSGTRLTVV.